This T cell receptor beta chain was retrieved from a study of cytomegalovirus exposure and HLA in healthy donors. Study-wide points: Per published accounts, TCR beta sequences correctly predicted the HLA-A and HLA-B alleles of most subjects. Analyses of presence/absence relied on an assumption of roughly uniform sequencing depth across donors.

The V gene's germline CDR1 is MGHRA and CDR2 YSYEKL. The CDR3 runs to 16 residues. V was cut by 4 bases and J by 0 bases, with 13 bases left in between. In the PCR, 60 Vbeta and 13 Jbeta primers were used. The method was immunoSEQ multiplex PCR; TCRdb's version includes in-frame clones alone and lacks a portion of them. The repertoire holds roughly 130,000 clones, with under 85% as singletons. Note on this clone: Antigen unknown.

The origin of this receptor is a woman aged 45 to 65 in good health and CMV-seropositive. The specimen sequenced was PBMCs. The chain recombines TRBV4-1 with TRBJ1-3; D unclear. The chain's CDR3 is CASSLARGDSGNTIYF. Written as DNA, the CDR3 is TGCGCCAGCAGCCTTGCCCGGGGAGACTCTGGAAACACCATATATTTT.